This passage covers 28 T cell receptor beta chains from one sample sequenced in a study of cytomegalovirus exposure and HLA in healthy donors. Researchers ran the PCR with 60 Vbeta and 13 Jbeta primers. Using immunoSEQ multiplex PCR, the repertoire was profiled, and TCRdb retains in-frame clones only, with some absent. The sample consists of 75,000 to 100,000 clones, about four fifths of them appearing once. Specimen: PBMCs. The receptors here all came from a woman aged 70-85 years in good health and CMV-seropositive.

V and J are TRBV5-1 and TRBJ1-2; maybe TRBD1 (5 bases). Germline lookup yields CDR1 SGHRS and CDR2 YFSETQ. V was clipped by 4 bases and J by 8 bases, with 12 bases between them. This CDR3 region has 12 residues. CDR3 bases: TGCGCCAGCAGCCCTCGGGGGGAAGGCTACACCTTC. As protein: CASSPRGEGYTF.

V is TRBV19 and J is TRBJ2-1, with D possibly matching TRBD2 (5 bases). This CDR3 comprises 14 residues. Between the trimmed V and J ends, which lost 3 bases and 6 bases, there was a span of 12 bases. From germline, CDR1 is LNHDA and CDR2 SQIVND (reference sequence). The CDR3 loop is CASSIWTSINEQFF. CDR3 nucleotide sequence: TGTGCCAGTAGTATCTGGACTTCGATCAATGAGCAGTTCTTC.

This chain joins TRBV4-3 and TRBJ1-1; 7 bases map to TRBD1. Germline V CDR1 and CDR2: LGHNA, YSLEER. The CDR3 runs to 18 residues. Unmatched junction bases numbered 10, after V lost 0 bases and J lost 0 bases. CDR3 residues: CASSQDPRTGTLNTEAFF. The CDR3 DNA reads TGCGCCAGCAGCCAAGATCCCCGGACAGGAACCCTGAACACTGAAGCTTTCTTT.

For the CDR3, the DNA is TGTGCCAGCGCCTCCTCGGACAGGAACACTGAAGCTTTCTTT. Its protein product is CASASSDRNTEAFF. V gene TRBV11-2 combines with J gene TRBJ1-1, with D maybe TRBD1 (6 bases). The V gene's germline CDR1 is SGHAT and CDR2 FQNNGV. The CDR3 extends over 14 amino acids. V shed 8 bases and J shed 1 base, with 14 bases lying between them.

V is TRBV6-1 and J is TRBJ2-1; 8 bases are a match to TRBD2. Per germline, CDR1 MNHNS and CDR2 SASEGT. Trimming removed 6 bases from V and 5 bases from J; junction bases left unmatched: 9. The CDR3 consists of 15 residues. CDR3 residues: CASRGESGGHNEQFF. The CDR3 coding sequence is TGTGCCAGCAGGGGGGAGAGCGGGGGACACAATGAGCAGTTCTTC.

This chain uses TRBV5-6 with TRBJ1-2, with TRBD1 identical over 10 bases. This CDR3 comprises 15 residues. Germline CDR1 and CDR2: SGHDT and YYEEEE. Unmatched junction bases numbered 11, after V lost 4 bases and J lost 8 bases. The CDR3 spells CASSPGTGVFWGYTF. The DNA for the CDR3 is TGTGCCAGCAGCCCCGGGACAGGGGTGTTCTGGGGCTACACCTTC.

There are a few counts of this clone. The CDR3 DNA follows: TGTGCCAGCAGCTTGGAACAGGGGGCGACCGGGGAGCTGTTTTTT. Residues: CASSLEQGATGELFF. This chain uses TRBV5-4 with TRBJ2-2, with TRBD1 identical over 9 bases. CDR3 length: 15 amino acids. Per germline, CDR1 SGHNT and CDR2 YYREEE (reference sequence). The V and J ends lost 0 bases and 5 bases, in that order; junction bases with no gene match: 2.

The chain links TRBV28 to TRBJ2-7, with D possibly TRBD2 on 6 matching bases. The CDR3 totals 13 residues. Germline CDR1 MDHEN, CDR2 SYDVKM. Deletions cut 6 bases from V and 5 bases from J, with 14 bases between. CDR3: CASRRSGDHEQYF. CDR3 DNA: TGTGCCAGCAGAAGATCGGGGGATCACGAGCAGTACTTC.

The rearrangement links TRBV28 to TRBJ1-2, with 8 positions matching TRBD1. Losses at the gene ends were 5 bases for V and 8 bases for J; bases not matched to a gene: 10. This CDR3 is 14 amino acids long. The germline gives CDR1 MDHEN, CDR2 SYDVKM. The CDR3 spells CASSITDRVGGYTF. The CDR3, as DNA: TGTGCCAGCAGTATCACGGACAGGGTCGGGGGCTACACCTTC.

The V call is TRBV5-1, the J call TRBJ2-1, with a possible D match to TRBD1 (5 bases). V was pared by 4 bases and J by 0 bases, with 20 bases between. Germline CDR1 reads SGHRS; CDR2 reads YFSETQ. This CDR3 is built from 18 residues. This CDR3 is CASSPTTRVGSSYNEQFF. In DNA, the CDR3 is TGCGCCAGCAGCCCTACTACCAGGGTTGGAAGCTCCTACAATGAGCAGTTCTTC.

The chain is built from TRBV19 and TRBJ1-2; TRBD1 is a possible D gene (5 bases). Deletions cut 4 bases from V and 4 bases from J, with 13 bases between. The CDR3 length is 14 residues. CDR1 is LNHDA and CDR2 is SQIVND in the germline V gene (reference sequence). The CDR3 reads CASSNPGQVYGYTF. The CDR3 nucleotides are TGTGCCAGTAGTAACCCAGGGCAGGTCTATGGCTACACCTTC.

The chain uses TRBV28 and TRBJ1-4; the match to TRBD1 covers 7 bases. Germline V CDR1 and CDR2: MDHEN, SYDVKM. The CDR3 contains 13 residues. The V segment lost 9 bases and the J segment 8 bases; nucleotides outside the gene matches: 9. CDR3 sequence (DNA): TGTGCCAGTTGGAGACAGGGAGGAGAAAAACTGTTTTTT. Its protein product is CASWRQGGEKLFF.

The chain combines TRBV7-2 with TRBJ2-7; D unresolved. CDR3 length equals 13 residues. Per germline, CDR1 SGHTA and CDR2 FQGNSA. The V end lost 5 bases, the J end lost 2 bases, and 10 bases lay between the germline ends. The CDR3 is CASSPPPAYEQYF. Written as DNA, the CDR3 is TGTGCCAGCAGCCCTCCCCCAGCCTACGAGCAGTACTTC.

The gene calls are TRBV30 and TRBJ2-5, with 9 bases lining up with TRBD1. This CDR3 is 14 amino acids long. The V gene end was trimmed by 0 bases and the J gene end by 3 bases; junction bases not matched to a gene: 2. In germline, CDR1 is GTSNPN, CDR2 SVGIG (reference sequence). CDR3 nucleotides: TGTGCCTGGAGTGTGGGGACAGGGAAAGAGACCCAGTACTTC. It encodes CAWSVGTGKETQYF. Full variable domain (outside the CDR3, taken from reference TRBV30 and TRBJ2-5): SQTIHQWPATLVQPVGSPLSLECTVEGTSNPNLYWYRQAAGRGLQLLFYSVGIGQISSEVPQNLSASRPQDRQFILSSKKLLLSDSGFYLCAWSVGTGKETQYFGPGTRLLVL.

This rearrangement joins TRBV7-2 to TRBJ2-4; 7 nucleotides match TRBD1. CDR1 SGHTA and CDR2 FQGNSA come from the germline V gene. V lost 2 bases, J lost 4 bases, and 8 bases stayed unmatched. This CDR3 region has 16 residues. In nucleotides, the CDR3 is TGTGCCAGCAGCTTATCCCCCCCAGGGGGTAAAAACATTCAGTACTTC. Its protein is CASSLSPPGGKNIQYF.

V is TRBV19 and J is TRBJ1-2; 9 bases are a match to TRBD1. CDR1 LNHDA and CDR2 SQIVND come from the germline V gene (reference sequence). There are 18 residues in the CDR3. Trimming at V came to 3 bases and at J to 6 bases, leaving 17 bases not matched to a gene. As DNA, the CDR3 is TGTGCCAGTAGTATCGGCGGTCCAAGGGGACAGGGTTTTGATGGCTACACCTTC. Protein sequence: CASSIGGPRGQGFDGYTF.

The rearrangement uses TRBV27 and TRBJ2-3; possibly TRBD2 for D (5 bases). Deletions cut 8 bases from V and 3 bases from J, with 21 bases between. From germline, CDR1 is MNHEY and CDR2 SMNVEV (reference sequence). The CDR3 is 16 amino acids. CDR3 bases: TGTGCCAGCTCCTTGCGGGCAGGTCTAGGGACAGATACGCAGTATTTT. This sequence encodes CASSLRAGLGTDTQYF.

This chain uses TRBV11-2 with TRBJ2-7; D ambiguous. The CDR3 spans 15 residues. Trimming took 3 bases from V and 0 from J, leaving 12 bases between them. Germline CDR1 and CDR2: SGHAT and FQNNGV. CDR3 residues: CASSLGSGPSYEQYF. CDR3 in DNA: TGTGCCAGCAGCTTGGGCAGTGGTCCCTCCTACGAGCAGTACTTC.

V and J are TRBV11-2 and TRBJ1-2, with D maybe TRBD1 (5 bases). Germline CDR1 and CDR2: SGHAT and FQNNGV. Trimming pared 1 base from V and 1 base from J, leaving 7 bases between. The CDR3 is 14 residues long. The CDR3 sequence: CASSLVGGNYGYTF. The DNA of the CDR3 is TGTGCCAGCAGCTTAGTCGGGGGTAACTATGGCTACACCTTC.

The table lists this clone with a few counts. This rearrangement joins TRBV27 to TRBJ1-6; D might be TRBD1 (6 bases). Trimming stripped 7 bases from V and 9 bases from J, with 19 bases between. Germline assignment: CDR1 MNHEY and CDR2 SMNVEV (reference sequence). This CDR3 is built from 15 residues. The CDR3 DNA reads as TGTGCCAGCATGTCCTGGACAGCCTGGGGTTCACCCCTCCACTTT. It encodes CASMSWTAWGSPLHF.

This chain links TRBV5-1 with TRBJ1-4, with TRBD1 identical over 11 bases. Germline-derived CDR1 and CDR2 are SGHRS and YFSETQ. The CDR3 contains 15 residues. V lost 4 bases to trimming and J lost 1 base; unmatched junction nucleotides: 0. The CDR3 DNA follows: TGCGCCAGCAGCGGGACAGGGGGAACTAATGAAAAACTGTTTTTT. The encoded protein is CASSGTGGTNEKLFF.

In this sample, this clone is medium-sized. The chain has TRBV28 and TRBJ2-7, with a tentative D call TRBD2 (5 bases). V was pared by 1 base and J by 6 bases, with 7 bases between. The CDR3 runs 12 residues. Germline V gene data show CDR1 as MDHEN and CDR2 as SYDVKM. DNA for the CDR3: TGTGCCAGCAGTTTATCGGGGTCCGAGCAGTACTTC. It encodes CASSLSGSEQYF.

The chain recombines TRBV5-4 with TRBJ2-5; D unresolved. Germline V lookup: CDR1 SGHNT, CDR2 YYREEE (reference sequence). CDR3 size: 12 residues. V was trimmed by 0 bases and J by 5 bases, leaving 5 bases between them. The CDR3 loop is CASSLAGETQYF. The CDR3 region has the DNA TGTGCCAGCAGCTTGGCCGGGGAGACCCAGTACTTC. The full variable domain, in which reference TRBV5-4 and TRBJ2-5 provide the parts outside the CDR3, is ETGVTQSPTHLIKTRGQQVTLRCSSQSGHNTVSWYQQALGQGPQFIFQYYREEENGRGNFPPRFSGLQFPNYSSELNVNALELDDSALYLCASSLAGETQYFGPGTRLLVL.

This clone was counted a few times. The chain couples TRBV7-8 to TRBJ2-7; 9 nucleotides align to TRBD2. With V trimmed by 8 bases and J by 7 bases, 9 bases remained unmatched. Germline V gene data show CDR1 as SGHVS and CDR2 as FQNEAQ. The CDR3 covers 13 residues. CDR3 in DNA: TGTGCCAGCCTAGCGGGAATCTCGGGGGAGCAGTACTTC. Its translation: CASLAGISGEQYF.

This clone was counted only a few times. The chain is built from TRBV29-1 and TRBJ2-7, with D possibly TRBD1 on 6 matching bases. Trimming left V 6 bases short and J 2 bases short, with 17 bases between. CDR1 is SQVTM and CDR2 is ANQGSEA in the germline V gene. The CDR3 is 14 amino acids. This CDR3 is CSVGAGRATYEQYF. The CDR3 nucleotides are TGCAGCGTGGGGGCTGGCAGGGCTACCTACGAGCAGTACTTC.

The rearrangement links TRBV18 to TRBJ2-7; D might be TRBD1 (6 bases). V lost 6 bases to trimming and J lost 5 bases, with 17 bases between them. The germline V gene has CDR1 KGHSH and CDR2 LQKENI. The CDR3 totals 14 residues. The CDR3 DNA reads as TGTGCCAGCTCGACGTACAGGGCGCGAAACGAGCAGTACTTC. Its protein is CASSTYRARNEQYF.

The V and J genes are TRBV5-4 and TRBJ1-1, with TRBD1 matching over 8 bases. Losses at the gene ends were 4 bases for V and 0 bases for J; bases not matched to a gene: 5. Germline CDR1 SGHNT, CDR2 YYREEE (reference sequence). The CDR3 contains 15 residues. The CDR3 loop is CASSPRTGMNTEAFF. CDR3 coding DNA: TGTGCCAGCAGCCCTAGGACAGGGATGAACACTGAAGCTTTCTTT.

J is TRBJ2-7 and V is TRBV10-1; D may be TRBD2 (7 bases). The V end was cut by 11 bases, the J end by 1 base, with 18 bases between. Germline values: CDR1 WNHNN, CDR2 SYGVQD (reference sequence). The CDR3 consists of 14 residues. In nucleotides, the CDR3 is TGCGCCCCCAGGGGTACTAGCGAATCCTACGAGCAGTACTTC. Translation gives CAPRGTSESYEQYF.